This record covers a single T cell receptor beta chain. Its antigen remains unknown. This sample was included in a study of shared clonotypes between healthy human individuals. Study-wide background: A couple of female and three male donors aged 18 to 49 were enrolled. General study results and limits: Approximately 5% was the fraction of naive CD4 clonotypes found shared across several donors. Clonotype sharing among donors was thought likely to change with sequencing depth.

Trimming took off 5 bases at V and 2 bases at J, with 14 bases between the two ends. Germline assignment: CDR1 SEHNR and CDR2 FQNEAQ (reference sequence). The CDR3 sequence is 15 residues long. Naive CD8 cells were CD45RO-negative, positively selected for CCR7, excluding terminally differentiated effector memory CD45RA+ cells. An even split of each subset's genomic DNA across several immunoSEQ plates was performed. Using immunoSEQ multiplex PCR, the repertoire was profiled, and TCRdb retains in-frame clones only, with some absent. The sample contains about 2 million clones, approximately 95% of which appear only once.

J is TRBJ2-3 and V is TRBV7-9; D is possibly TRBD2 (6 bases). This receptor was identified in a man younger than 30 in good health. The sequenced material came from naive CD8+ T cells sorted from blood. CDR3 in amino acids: CASSGRIAVTDTQYF. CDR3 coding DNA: TGTGCCAGCAGCGGGCGGATAGCGGTCACAGATACGCAGTATTTT.